This T cell receptor beta chain was profiled in a study of CD4 T cells in relation to SARS-CoV-2 and coronaviruses. Background on the study: After 10 days of antigen culture, PBMC TCR beta CDR3s were sequenced.

The V segment lost 5 bases and the J segment 6 bases; nucleotides outside the gene matches: 4. Per the germline V gene, CDR1 is SGHRS and CDR2 is YFSETQ. The CDR3 spans 12 residues. Data came from immunoSEQ multiplex PCR; TCRdb stores just in-frame clones and leaves some out. The sample lists 20,000 to 25,000 clones, about four fifths occurring once. With respect to this clone: Antigen specificity is unknown.

Unexposed donor CD4+ T cells date from 2011-2018, before the COVID-19 pandemic. Isolation of CD4+ T cells took place after about eleven days in culture. Sequenced input: CD4+ T cells from PBMCs, cultured in vitro. V gene TRBV5-1 combines with J gene TRBJ2-7; 8 nucleotides line up with TRBD1. The TCR comes from a human donor in good health. CDR3 in DNA: TGCGCCAGCAGGACTACAGGGGGCGAGCAGTACTTC. This sequence encodes CASRTTGGEQYF.